A single T cell receptor beta chain is shown here with its context. Its matching antigen is unknown. PCR employed 60 Vbeta and 13 Jbeta primers. TCRdb keeps only in-frame clones here, not all; method: immunoSEQ multiplex PCR. The data hold approximately 150,000 clones, with roughly 71% observed a single time. The data originate from a study of cytomegalovirus exposure and HLA in healthy donors. Study-wide results and limits: Per published reports, the classifier diagnosed cytomegalovirus status with high specificity and sensitivity. Sequencing had likely introduced a cluster of highly shared sequence variants as an artifact. Roughly even sequencing depth across donors was the assumption behind the presence/absence analyses. A prior analysis recorded that most TCR beta V segments were productive about 87% or about 30% of the time.

Trimming pared 7 bases from V and 0 bases from J, leaving 12 bases between. The CDR3 length is 15 residues. The germline V gene encodes CDR1 SEHNR and CDR2 FQNEAQ (reference sequence). This rearrangement joins TRBV7-9 to TRBJ1-4, with D hard to call. Material: PBMCs. The TCR sequence derives from a male donor in good health and CMV-seropositive. The CDR3 sequence is CASTLGAATNEKLFF. CDR3 sequence (DNA): TGTGCCAGCACCCTAGGAGCTGCAACTAATGAAAAACTGTTTTTT.